The clone carrying this TCR beta chain was detected once. Its antigen remains unidentified. Before any sequencing was done, the ViraFEST assay used viral peptide pools to expand antigen-specific CD4+ T cells. At the end of over 8 days of culture, CD4+ T cells were isolated. The healthy vaccine recipients, who had no prior SARS-CoV-2 infection, showed negative nucleocapsid antibodies. Profiled with immunoSEQ multiplex PCR; TCRdb holds only in-frame clones, not every one. The sample consists of some 69,000 clones, roughly 74% of them appearing once. This entry is derived from a study of vaccination effects on CD4 cells after COVID-19. On the study more broadly: Participants were vaccinated with two doses of either the BNT162b2 or mRNA-1273 vaccine.

Broader study findings: Late post-vaccination samples showed marked contraction of infection- and vaccine-induced clones. Few convalescent patients and no early post-infection timepoints were included in the study.

The germline CDR1 and CDR2 sequences are SGHTS and YDEGEE. This CDR3 comprises 15 residues. The V end was cut by 6 bases, the J end by 8 bases, with 21 bases between. This TCR derives from a human donor who received a COVID-19 vaccine. The chain has TRBV5-8 and TRBJ1-3; maybe TRBD1 (5 bases). This material consisted of CD4+ T cells from PBMCs cultured with HCoV-NL63 spike peptides, taken before COVID-19 vaccination. The CDR3 region is CASNKEQGRGHTIYF. CDR3 bases: TGTGCCAGCAACAAAGAGCAGGGCCGAGGACACACCATATATTTT.